The subject of this entry is one TCR beta chain. Its target is unknown. This CDR3 has 15 amino acids. Both 60 Vbeta primers and 13 Jbeta primers went into the PCR. Clones were sequenced by immunoSEQ multiplex PCR, and TCRdb holds only the in-frame ones, with some missing. Among 200,000 or so clones listed, around 75% were seen once. The sample originates from a study of cytomegalovirus exposure and HLA in healthy donors. About the study: Of all 400 or so donors who were genotyped, roughly 81% belonged to the Caucasian-associated ancestry cluster. General study results and limits: HLA allele associations emerged for around 16,000 TCR beta sequences in a later analysis, at 0.05 false discovery rate. Among immune exposure information, only CMV serostatus was available. It is likely that the observed cluster of highly shared sequence variants was a sequencing artifact.

The sequence derives from a woman aged 30 to 39 in good health and CMV-seropositive. The sequenced sample consisted of PBMCs. The V and J genes are TRBV21-1 and TRBJ1-1; the table's D call of TRBD1 was not tested on the DNA. TRBV21-1 is recorded as a pseudogene. The CDR3 DNA follows: TGTGCCAGCAGCGGAGTACAGGGGGCCCGGACTGAAGCTTTCTTT. This encodes CASSGVQGARTEAFF.